This TCR beta chain was recovered during a study of cytomegalovirus exposure and HLA in healthy donors. A note on this clone: Its specificity is not known.

Germline-derived CDR1 and CDR2 are GTSNPN and SVGIG (reference sequence). V dropped 5 bases and J dropped 1 base, with 17 bases sitting between them. This CDR3 comprises 15 residues. Study-level results: Accurate prediction of most subjects' HLA-A and HLA-B alleles from TCR beta sequences was reported.

The study ran its PCR with 60 Vbeta and 13 Jbeta primers. This table comes from immunoSEQ multiplex PCR, and its TCRdb copy is limited to in-frame clones, with some not included. The sample lists under 150,000 clones; approximately 84% were seen once. The chain has TRBV30 and TRBJ1-1; D gene unclear. The TCR comes from a man aged 25-40 years in good health and CMV-seropositive. The sample consisted of PBMCs. The CDR3 nucleotides read TGTGCCTGGGTCCCTCAACCGGGAGGGAACACTGAAGCTTTCTTT. Amino acids: CAWVPQPGGNTEAFF.